This TCR beta chain derives from a study of blood T cell repertoires in COVID-19. Across the study: The United States, Italy and Spain provided the acute and convalescent COVID-19 samples.

The CDR3 consists of 15 residues. Deletions cut 6 bases from V and 0 bases from J, with 14 bases between. Germline CDR1 MRHNA, CDR2 SNTAGT. Those enrolled in Seattle joined during active infection and were followed longitudinally afterward. In the original workflow: Scientists estimated how many nucleated cells there were by amplifying reference gene primers. Measured with immunoSEQ multiplex PCR; TCRdb has only the in-frame clones, and not every one. V, J and clone size are those of that table, while D and trimming were read from the DNA. The sample has about 350,000 clones; approximately 87% are singletons.

The rearrangement joins TRBV6-4 to TRBJ1-2, with D hard to call. The material sequenced was peripheral blood. The sequence was obtained from a woman between 45 and 65 years old with COVID-19, enrolled during active disease. The CDR3 nucleotides read TGTGCCAGCAGCCCCTACGGGTCCCCTAACTATGGCTACACCTTC. It encodes CASSPYGSPNYGYTF.